A single sample is the source of the 28 T cell receptor beta chains below, sequenced in a study of blood T cell repertoires in COVID-19. Produced via immunoSEQ multiplex PCR; TCRdb's table is partial and in-frame only. The data show around 330,000 clones, roughly 90% seen once. Sequenced material: PBMCs or T cells enriched from blood (not recorded which). The receptors derive from a woman aged 35 to 49 who had recovered from COVID-19.

This sequence joins TRBV10-1 and TRBJ2-1; 9 bases align to TRBD2. The CDR3 has 15 amino acids. Unmatched junction bases numbered 6, after V lost 5 bases and J lost 4 bases. Germline CDR1 and CDR2: WNHNN and SYGVQD (reference sequence). CDR3 region: CASSNSGGLYNEQFF. CDR3 in DNA: TGCGCCAGCAGTAATAGCGGGGGCCTTTACAATGAGCAGTTCTTC.

The sample holds a few counts of this clone. J is TRBJ1-1 and V is TRBV28; D ambiguous. Germline V gene sequence: CDR1 MDHEN, CDR2 SYDVKM. CDR3 length: 12 residues. Between the trimmed V and J ends, which lost 5 bases and 11 bases, there was a span of 15 bases. The CDR3 DNA reads TGTGCCAGCAGTCCAACCCAGCGGAGCGCTTTCTTT. Residues: CASSPTQRSAFF. Looking up the rest from reference TRBV28 and TRBJ1-1 gives the full variable domain: DVKVTQSSRYLVKRTGEKVFLECVQDMDHENMFWYRQDPGLGLRLIYFSYDVKMKEKGDIPEGYSVSREKKERFSLILESASTNQTSMYLCASSPTQRSAFFGQGTRLTVV.

This chain connects TRBV10-1 to TRBJ1-4, with D uncertain. Trimming stripped 0 bases from V and 8 bases from J, with 13 bases between. Germline CDR1 reads WNHNN; CDR2 reads SYGVQD (reference sequence). CDR3 length equals 15 residues. The chain's CDR3 is CASSESGRSGEKLFF. CDR3 sequence (DNA): TGCGCCAGCAGTGAGTCAGGAAGGTCGGGAGAAAAACTGTTTTTT.

The chain has TRBV27 and TRBJ2-7, with 8 positions matching TRBD2. The CDR3 consists of 15 residues. J was trimmed by 4 bases and V by 3 bases; bases with no gene match: 8. Per germline, CDR1 MNHEY and CDR2 SMNVEV (reference sequence). This CDR3 reads CASSLSGRIYYEQYF. The CDR3 region has the DNA TGTGCCAGCAGTTTGAGCGGGAGAATATATTACGAGCAGTACTTC.

V gene TRBV6-5 combines with J gene TRBJ2-3, with 11 bases fitting TRBD1. The CDR3 spans 16 residues. The germline CDR1 and CDR2 sequences are MNHEY and SVGAGI. After removal of 2 bases from V and 3 bases from J, the junction contained 4 bases not matched to a gene. CDR3 DNA: TGTGCCAGCAGTTACCGGACAGGGGGCGAGACAGATACGCAGTATTTT. Amino acid sequence: CASSYRTGGETDTQYF.

This chain uses TRBV7-9 with TRBJ2-7; 8 positions agree with TRBD1. The V and J ends lost 5 bases and 6 bases, in that order; junction bases with no gene match: 12. The CDR3 is 15 amino acids. The germline V gene encodes CDR1 SEHNR and CDR2 FQNEAQ (reference sequence). Here the CDR3 reads CASSPGTGSPREQYF. In nucleotides, the CDR3 is TGTGCCAGCAGCCCGGGGACAGGTTCCCCACGCGAGCAGTACTTC.

This sequence joins TRBV5-6 and TRBJ1-1; D might be TRBD1 (5 bases). Looked up from germline, CDR1 is SGHDT and CDR2 is YYEEEE. Trimming stripped 7 bases from V and 0 bases from J, with 10 bases between. This CDR3 has 13 residues. The DNA of the CDR3 is TGTGCCAGCGTGGGAGGGGTGAACACTGAAGCTTTCTTT. Protein sequence: CASVGGVNTEAFF. Supplemented by reference TRBV5-6 and TRBJ1-1, the full variable domain reads DAGVTQSPTHLIKTRGQQVTLRCSPKSGHDTVSWYQQALGQGPQFIFQYYEEEERQRGNFPDRFSGHQFPNYSSELNVNALLLGDSALYLCASVGGVNTEAFFGQGTRLTVV.

This clone has only one observation. The chain employs TRBV9 and TRBJ2-2, with D tentatively TRBD2 (6 bases). V lost 2 bases to trimming and J lost 1 base, with 12 bases between them. This CDR3 contains 16 residues. CDR1 and CDR2 (germline): SGDLS, YYNGEE. CDR3 in amino acids: CASSVGGALNTGELFF. CDR3 bases: TGTGCCAGCAGCGTTGGAGGGGCACTGAACACCGGGGAGCTGTTTTTT. The full variable domain, its missing parts supplied by reference TRBV9 and TRBJ2-2, is DSGVTQTPKHLITATGQRVTLRCSPRSGDLSVYWYQQSLDQGLQFLIQYYNGEERAKGNILERFSAQQFPDLHSELNLSSLELGDSALYFCASSVGGALNTGELFFGEGSRLTVL.

The rearrangement joins TRBV9 to TRBJ1-1; D is uncertain. Germline lookup yields CDR1 SGDLS and CDR2 YYNGEE. The ends were cut back, 4 bases at V and 1 base at J, with 11 bases in the middle. This CDR3 comprises 14 residues. The CDR3 reads CASSLRLRNTEAFF. CDR3 in DNA: TGTGCCAGCAGCCTCCGACTTAGGAACACTGAAGCTTTCTTT. Based on the CDR3 plus reference TRBV9 and TRBJ1-1, the full variable domain is DSGVTQTPKHLITATGQRVTLRCSPRSGDLSVYWYQQSLDQGLQFLIQYYNGEERAKGNILERFSAQQFPDLHSELNLSSLELGDSALYFCASSLRLRNTEAFFGQGTRLTVV.

To note about this clone: Other DNA sequences in the same sample also yield this CDR3. V usage is TRBV4-3 and J usage is TRBJ2-7; no definite D call. Germline CDR1 and CDR2: LGHNA and YSLEER. There are 14 residues in the CDR3. The V end was cut by 0 bases, the J end by 1 base, with 7 bases between. Written as DNA, the CDR3 is TGCGCCAGCAGCCAAGACCAGGCTTCCTACGAGCAGTACTTC. This translates into CASSQDQASYEQYF.

This chain uses TRBV30 with TRBJ2-1; 14 bases fit TRBD2. Germline values: CDR1 GTSNPN, CDR2 SVGIG (reference sequence). The CDR3 is made up of 17 amino acids. V lost 5 bases and J lost 7; bases outside the gene matches: 13. The CDR3, as DNA: TGTGCCTGGTCTAAAAGACTAGCGGGAGGGCCAAGGAATGAGCAGTTCTTC. This translates into CAWSKRLAGGPRNEQFF.

This sequence joins TRBV10-2 and TRBJ1-2, with D possibly being TRBD1 (6 bases). There are 14 residues in the CDR3. Germline V lookup: CDR1 WSHSY, CDR2 SAAADI. Trimming stripped 7 bases from V and 0 bases from J, with 12 bases between. The CDR3 loop is CASNLQGANYGYTF. CDR3 nucleotides: TGCGCCAGCAACTTACAGGGCGCTAACTATGGCTACACCTTC.

The V and J genes are TRBV7-6 and TRBJ1-1; D gene unclear. V gave up 1 base and J gave up 0 bases, with 6 bases separating them. Germline V gene sequence: CDR1 SGHVS, CDR2 FNYEAQ. CDR3 length: 14 residues. The CDR3 spells CASSLGRVNTEAFF. In DNA form, the CDR3 reads TGTGCCAGCAGCTTAGGGAGGGTGAACACTGAAGCTTTCTTT.

The chain uses TRBV19 and TRBJ1-3; no reliable D call. V lost 7 bases to trimming and J lost 0 bases, with 10 bases between them. In germline, CDR1 is LNHDA, CDR2 SQIVND (reference sequence). This CDR3 spans 14 amino acids. The CDR3 region has the DNA TGTGCCAGTATTCAATCGAGCTCTGGAAACACCATATATTTT. Residues: CASIQSSSGNTIYF.

The chain uses TRBV11-3 and TRBJ2-1; 9 bases are a match to TRBD2. The CDR3 spans 15 residues. With V trimmed by 1 base and J by 5 bases, 3 bases remained unmatched. CDR1 is SGHNT, CDR2 YENEEA, per germline. This CDR3 is CASSLGSGGNNEQFF. For the CDR3, the DNA is TGTGCCAGCAGCTTAGGTAGCGGGGGAAACAATGAGCAGTTCTTC.

The count of this clone is one. The chain carries TRBV5-1 and TRBJ2-2, with a weak D call TRBD2 (5 bases). The CDR3 runs 12 residues. Germline V CDR1 and CDR2: SGHRS, YFSETQ. Trimming took 4 bases from V and 9 from J, leaving 10 bases between them. CDR3 region: CASSVGRRELFF. CDR3 nucleotide sequence: TGCGCCAGCAGCGTAGGGAGAAGGGAGCTGTTTTTT.

This clone was picked up a small number of times. This chain joins TRBV30 and TRBJ1-5, with TRBD1 matching 8 bases. V shed 3 bases, J shed 5 bases, and the junction held 3 bases outside the gene matches. The CDR3 consists of 13 residues. Per the germline V gene, CDR1 is GTSNPN and CDR2 is SVGIG (reference sequence). CDR3 nucleotides: TGTGCCTGGAGCGCAGGGGGCGATCAGCCCCAGCATTTT. Translation gives CAWSAGGDQPQHF.

V is TRBV7-9 and J is TRBJ2-7; TRBD2 aligns across 11 bases. J gave up 7 bases and V 4 bases, and 3 bases lay outside the gene matches. Per the germline V gene, CDR1 is SEHNR and CDR2 is FQNEAQ (reference sequence). CDR3 length equals 13 residues. CDR3 in amino acids: CASSSRLAGEQYF. CDR3 DNA sequence: TGTGCCAGCAGCTCGCGACTAGCGGGGGAGCAGTACTTC.

The sample holds a few counts of this clone. The chain recombines TRBV7-9 with TRBJ2-1; D perhaps matches TRBD1 (6 bases). CDR3 length: 17 amino acids. V lost 1 base and J lost 4, with 17 bases in between. Germline V gives CDR1 SEHNR, CDR2 FQNEAQ (reference sequence). The CDR3 protein is CASSLVLAHRAYNEQFF. The CDR3 DNA follows: TGTGCCAGCAGCTTAGTTTTGGCTCACAGGGCTTACAATGAGCAGTTCTTC.

The chain has TRBV2 and TRBJ1-1, with 7 bases identical to TRBD1. Germline V CDR1 and CDR2: SNHLY, FYNNEI. This CDR3 comprises 15 residues. Germline trimming cut 4 bases from V and 1 base from J; bases unmatched to any gene: 6. The CDR3: CASSGGQARNTEAFF. The CDR3 DNA is TGTGCCAGCAGTGGCGGACAGGCGCGGAACACTGAAGCTTTCTTT.

This chain uses TRBV20-1 with TRBJ1-1, with D maybe TRBD1 (5 bases). Per germline, CDR1 DFQATT and CDR2 SNEGSKA (reference sequence). The CDR3 length is 11 residues. The germline V and J ends were trimmed by 4 bases and 4 bases, with 7 bases remaining between them. For the CDR3, the DNA is TGCAGTGCTACCAGGGTCACTGAAGCTTTCTTT. Translation: CSATRVTEAFF.

This clone came up once. CDR3 protein: CARMPWTGGNQPQHF. The CDR3 DNA follows: TGTGCCAGAATGCCCTGGACAGGGGGCAATCAGCCCCAGCATTTT. The chain couples TRBV21-1 to TRBJ1-5; the D call of TRBD1 is as the table states it, not checked on the DNA. TRBV21-1 is flagged as a pseudogene. CDR3 length: 15 amino acids.

This chain joins TRBV4-1 and TRBJ2-7; 11 nucleotides agree with TRBD2. J gave up 1 base and V 3 bases, and 8 bases lay outside the gene matches. Per the germline V gene, CDR1 is MGHRA and CDR2 is YSYEKL. This CDR3 spans 17 amino acids. Here the CDR3 reads CASSQTPTSGSSYEQYF. The CDR3 DNA follows: TGCGCCAGCAGCCAGACCCCCACTAGCGGGAGTTCCTACGAGCAGTACTTC.

This chain links TRBV10-1 with TRBJ2-4; 12 positions agree with TRBD2. Germline-derived CDR1 and CDR2 are WNHNN and SYGVQD (reference sequence). V lost 0 bases to trimming and J lost 8 bases; unmatched junction nucleotides: 2. The CDR3 runs to 15 residues. CDR3 nucleotides: TGCGCCAGCAGTGAGTCCCTAGCGGGGGGGCACATTCAGTACTTC. It translates to CASSESLAGGHIQYF.

V and J are TRBV4-1 and TRBJ2-2; D is possibly TRBD2 (6 bases). Germline V lookup: CDR1 MGHRA, CDR2 YSYEKL. Trimming pared 10 bases from V and 0 bases from J, leaving 15 bases between. The CDR3 totals 15 residues. The CDR3 region is CATRGEAANTGELFF. CDR3 DNA: TGCGCCACCCGAGGGGAGGCAGCGAACACCGGGGAGCTGTTTTTT.

The V call is TRBV5-1, the J call TRBJ1-1, with D possibly matching TRBD1 (5 bases). The CDR3 loop spans 13 amino acids. The germline gives CDR1 SGHRS, CDR2 YFSETQ. V was shortened by 3 bases and J by 4 bases, with 10 bases between the two germline ends. This chain's CDR3 is CASSSREGTEAFF. The CDR3, as DNA: TGCGCCAGCAGCTCCAGGGAGGGCACTGAAGCTTTCTTT.

J is TRBJ1-2 and V is TRBV6-5; D gene uncertain. This CDR3 contains 12 residues. CDR1 is MNHEY and CDR2 is SVGAGI in the germline V gene. V was pared by 10 bases and J by 4 bases, with 13 bases between. The CDR3 spells CATLESRYGYTF. CDR3 sequence (DNA): TGTGCCACCTTGGAGTCTCGCTATGGCTACACCTTC.

The chain couples TRBV10-1 to TRBJ2-7; D is possibly TRBD2 (5 bases). The V and J ends lost 9 bases and 6 bases respectively, with 21 bases between them. Germline CDR1 and CDR2: WNHNN and SYGVQD (reference sequence). The CDR3 covers 14 residues. The CDR3 reads CASSPDGRDSEQYF. The CDR3 DNA follows: TGCGCCAGTTCCCCCGATGGTCGGGATTCCGAGCAGTACTTC.